This TCR beta chain was sequenced for a study of blood T cells in healthy people across ages (dated by TCRdb to the mid-2010s). Study-level background: Template switching captured roughly one uniquely barcoded TCR beta cDNA molecule per two T cells in model experiments. Two additional independent replicas of 1 million unique cDNA reads from the same blood draw were analyzed for two donors (one aged 18 to 30 and one aged 80 or older). The donors were divided into four age groups: young (average approximately 15 years), middle-aged (about 40), aged (roughly 66) and long-lived (nearly 85). To avoid experimental bias, donors of different ages were spread randomly across the sequencing lanes. The study measured age-related changes in TCR beta repertoire diversity using deep sequencing normalized with unique cDNA molecular identifiers. What the research found in general, with its limitations: Because donor CMV infection status was unknown, age-related changes in expanded clonotypes were potentially confounded. Compared with the aged group, the long-lived group had more naive CD4+ T cells, fewer expanded clones and increased TCR diversity, a pattern suggesting age selection. As age increased, observed TCR beta diversity per million T cells dropped in a roughly linear way, and a significant reduction was already evident by age 40. Since profiling was done on bulk unsorted PBMCs, naive and antigen-experienced compartments could not be conclusively compared. Total diversity estimates from one million sequenced T cells were considered lower bounds and underestimates. The percentage of naive T cells measured by flow cytometry correlated strongly with observed TCR beta diversity.

The junction carries 9 bases between V and J, which are trimmed by 6 bases and 0 bases respectively. The germline V gene sets CDR1 to MNHEY and CDR2 to SVGAGI. The CDR3 runs 14 residues from the cysteine to the phenylalanine. Of all the DNA, just the CDR3 is kept, 42 bases in frame from base 1. The library came from 5' RACE. This sample was sequenced with an Illumina HiSeq 2500. The second PCR ran for roughly 7 to 11 cycles and used a J-beta primer mix along with a sample-barcoded 5' primer. Each TCR beta cDNA molecule received a unique molecular identifier from a template-switch 5' adaptor carrying 12 random nucleotides. Each sample yielded at least 2.5 million CDR3-containing paired-end reads. All of the RNA was converted into first-strand cDNA using the Mint cDNA synthesis kit, with a TRBC-specific oligonucleotide serving as the primer. After uracil-DNA glycosylase treatment, a first 18-cycle PCR used universal primers M1SS and BC2_uni_R on all cDNA. In the authors' own workflow: Each sample was normalized by randomly selecting 1 million high-quality reads, each carrying a distinct molecular identifier. Reads with shared molecular identifiers were discarded instead of being binned into consensus sequences. MiTCR, with a Q25 quality threshold and the strictest error-elimination algorithm, was used for CDR3 identification, clonotype clustering and error correction. A nonparametric unseen species model with Euler transformation was used to estimate lower-bound total TCR beta diversity. In-frame beta chains were kept once TCRdb had trimmed the public reads at Q25 with fastp and called clones with MiXCR. One record per CDR3 amino acid sequence lists the most common genes and DNA. TCRdb assigned the V and J calls; the authors' analysis was not used. This sample lists under 950,000 distinct CDR3 sequences; approximately 22% were detected once. In total, the top ten clones hold roughly a fifth of the sample.

To note about this clonotype: Its cognate antigen has yet to be identified. Base qualities are missing; no much larger clone stands one base away.

The donors were roughly 38 Caucasian individuals from Russia, aged roughly 6 to 100 years, who were systemically healthy. Each donor gave about 9.7 milliliters of peripheral blood, drawn into EDTA-treated Vacutainer tubes. Ficoll-Paque density-gradient centrifugation was used to isolate PBMCs, with at least 6 million per sample. Total RNA was extracted from PBMCs with Trizol reagent, with at least 6 micrograms obtained per sample. For every donor, flow cytometry on a PBMC aliquot measured the percentage of naive CD45RAhigh/CD27high T cells. The sequence joins TRBV6-5 to TRBJ2-1, with an unclear D gene assignment. The receptor's source is a man aged 65 to 85 in good health. The sample consisted of blood. CDR3 protein: CASRAYFSYNEQFF. The DNA is TGTGCCAGCAGAGCCTATTTCTCCTACAATGAGCAGTTCTTC.